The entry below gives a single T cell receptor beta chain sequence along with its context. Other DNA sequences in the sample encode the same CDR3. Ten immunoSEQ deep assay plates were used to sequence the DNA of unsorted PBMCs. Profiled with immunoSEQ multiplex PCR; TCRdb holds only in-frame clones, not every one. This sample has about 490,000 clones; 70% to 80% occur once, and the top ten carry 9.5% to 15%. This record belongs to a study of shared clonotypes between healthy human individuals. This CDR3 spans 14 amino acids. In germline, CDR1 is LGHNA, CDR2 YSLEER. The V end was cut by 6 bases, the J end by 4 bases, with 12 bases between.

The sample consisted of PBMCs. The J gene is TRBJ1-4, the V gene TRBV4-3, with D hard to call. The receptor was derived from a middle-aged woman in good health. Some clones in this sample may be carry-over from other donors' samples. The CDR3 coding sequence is TGCGCCAGCAGTCTTGGACTCTATAATGAAAAACTGTTTTTT. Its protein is CASSLGLYNEKLFF.